Here is one TCR beta chain with its context. Its antigen specificity is not known. No clone much larger than this one lies a single base away; base qualities are absent. Counted from cysteine to phenylalanine, this CDR3 has 14 amino acids. Only the CDR3 portion is preserved as DNA: 42 bases, with reading frame beginning at the first base. From V the trimming removes 4 bases and from J it removes 6 bases, while the gene matches leave 7 bases of the junction unaccounted for. From a lookup of the germline V gene (reference sequence), CDR1 and CDR2 are MNHEY and SMNVEV. The library was made by the immunoSEQ multiplex PCR assay. Genomic DNA was extracted from the sorted cells, and the TCR beta V, D and J regions were sequenced using the automated high-throughput method of Adaptive Biotechnologies. CDR3 regions were amplified with a two-step, bias-controlled multiplex PCR. Amplified TCR beta libraries were sequenced on an Illumina instrument. Turning to the authors' computational methods: Demultiplexed reads were processed to lower amplification and sequencing bias, and the IMGT database was used to assign CDR3 sequences to gene families. Repertoire data were analyzed with ImmunoSEQ software version 2.0. Out-of-frame sequences and sequences with stop codons in the CDR3 were removed from clonotype lists. Clonotypes below 0.01% frequency were excluded because they corresponded to less than one cell. To get richness, observed richness was divided by input cell number, while evenness came from dividing Shannon entropy by log observed richness. To measure repertoire diversity and how similar the repertoire was between time points, Simpson diversity and Morisita-Horn overlap indices were applied. Clonotypes were categorized as dominant (>1%), sub-dominant (0.5-0.99%), low abundance (0.1-0.49%) or lowest abundance (<0.1%). For the germline index, total nucleotide additions were subtracted from total CDR3 length, and that difference was then divided by total CDR3 length. TCRdb obtained this table from immuneACCESS and retained in-frame rearrangements with V and J assigned. These tables miss some clones; where compared with another copy, unresolved V genes account for less than half of the shortfall, and the remainder is unexplained. That table furnishes V, J and clone size, whereas the DNA furnished D and trimming. Recorded for this sample are just over 50,000 clones; roughly 89% of them occurred a single time. The ten largest make up approximately 1% of the sample.

Per the publication, the time point label means: pre-reinfection, 55 to 20 weeks before reinfection detection. TCR sequencing was performed on the sorted cells directly ex vivo, without any in vitro expansion beforehand. The donors were people who inject drugs and were enrolled in Canada's Montreal Acute Hepatitis C Cohort Study (HEPCO). As controls, total naive CD8 T cells were sorted as viable CD3+ CD8+ CD45RO- cells from a couple of donors at all three reinfection time points. Before sorting, cryopreserved peripheral blood mononuclear cells were thawed and CD8 T cells were purified from those thawed cells. Negative selection with the MACS CD8+ T cell Isolation Kit was used to enrich CD8 T cells. Cells were sorted on a BD FACSAria II sorter running FACSDiva software, and FlowJo was used to analyze the data. These data originate in a study of memory CD8 T cells in hepatitis C reinfection (dated by TCRdb to between 2016 and 2019). At the level of the whole study: Of the five donors, three spontaneously resolved two consecutive HCV infections, and two cleared a primary infection but developed chronic infection after reinfection. Between about 2008 and 2012, several reinfection cases with stored pre-reinfection samples were identified. The study tracked the TCR beta repertoire of virus-specific CD8 T cells longitudinally across an HCV reinfection episode in a few donors. Participants who had resolved a prior HCV infection were followed every 3 months in the reinfection study. Pre-reinfection samples were obtained between 55 and 20 weeks before detection of reinfection. HCV reinfection was defined as a positive HCV RNA test following two negative tests taken at least 60 days apart. On the study overall, not on this receptor specifically: Because only a few donors were included, definitive conclusions about public clonotypes linked to secondary clearance could not be reached by the study.

This TCR derives from a man aged 18 to 30 with hepatitis C virus infection. Sequencing was carried out using naive CD8+ T cells sorted from blood. The cell subset or site label here, explained by the study, means: total naive CD8+CD45RO- T cells. The chain is encoded by TRBV27 joined to TRBJ2-7; TRBD2 matches 9 bases in the middle. The DNA reads as follows: TGTGCCAGCAGTTCCGTGGCGGGAGGGGCCGAGCAGTACTTC. Translated, it reads CASSSVAGGAEQYF.